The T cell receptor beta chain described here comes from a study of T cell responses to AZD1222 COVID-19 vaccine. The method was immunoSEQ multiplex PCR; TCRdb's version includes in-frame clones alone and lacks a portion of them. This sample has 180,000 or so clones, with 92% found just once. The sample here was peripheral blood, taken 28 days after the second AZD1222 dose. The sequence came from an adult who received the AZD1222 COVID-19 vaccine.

The CDR3 sequence is CALLGDCSYEQYF. CDR3 DNA sequence: TGTGCCCTCCTGGGAGACTGCTCCTACGAGCAGTACTTC. V usage is TRBV25-1 and J usage is TRBJ2-7; tentatively, D is TRBD2 (5 bases). From germline, CDR1 is MGHDK and CDR2 SYGVNS. CDR3 length: 13 amino acids. The V end was cut by 11 bases, the J end by 0 bases, with 14 bases between.